This TCR beta chain was captured by sequencing in a study of blood T cell repertoires in COVID-19. The overall study: The study drew acute and convalescent COVID-19 samples from the United States, Italy and Spain. T cells, B-cell-depleted T cells, or PBMCs provided the cDNA or gDNA that served as material.

This CDR3 is 16 amino acids long. Trimming pared 2 bases from V and 0 bases from J, leaving 11 bases between. CDR1 and CDR2 (germline): SGHDN, FVKESK. Original analysis: Estimation of nucleated cell counts was performed using reference gene primer amplification. Clones were read by immunoSEQ multiplex PCR, and TCRdb kept only the in-frame ones, dropping some. D and trimming come from the DNA, and the V and J calls and clone size come from that table. The top ten hold 3% to 5% of the sample, which has approximately 54,000 clones, about 83% seen once. Sequencing was carried out using peripheral blood. The sequence derives from a man aged 50-60 years with acute or convalescent COVID-19. The J gene is TRBJ2-1, the V gene TRBV14; D is unclear. The DNA for the CDR3 is TGTGCCAGCAGCCAATTTGCCCTCAGCTCCTACAATGAGCAGTTCTTC. Translated, it gives CASSQFALSSYNEQFF.